Following are 9 T cell receptor beta chains from one sample sequenced in a study of blood T cell repertoires in COVID-19. Libraries were prepared by immunoSEQ multiplex PCR; TCRdb keeps only in-frame clonotypes and omits some of them. The top ten hold less than 3.5% of the sample, which has 150,000 to 200,000 clones, approximately 89% seen once. Sequenced material: peripheral blood. These receptors all come from a man between 65 and 85 years old with acute or convalescent COVID-19.

The V gene is TRBV9, the J gene TRBJ2-7; unclear D gene. The CDR3 has 16 amino acids. Trimming stripped 0 bases from V and 3 bases from J, with 16 bases between. Germline V CDR1 and CDR2: SGDLS, YYNGEE. The CDR3 protein is CASSVAPRAEVYEQYF. The CDR3 nucleotides read TGTGCCAGCAGCGTAGCCCCCCGCGCTGAAGTCTACGAGCAGTACTTC.

CDR3 amino acids: CASSSSPISGANVLTF. The CDR3 coding sequence is TGCGCCAGCAGCTCGAGCCCGATATCTGGGGCCAACGTCCTGACTTTC. V gene TRBV5-1 combines with J gene TRBJ2-6; D remains unclear. The germline V gene has CDR1 SGHRS and CDR2 YFSETQ. V lost 3 bases to trimming and J lost 1 base, with 11 bases between them. The CDR3 is 16 amino acids.

The CDR3 nucleotides read TGTGCCAGCAGACCTAGCGGGGGGGAGGGAGAGACCCAGTACTTC. Translation gives CASRPSGGEGETQYF. The chain recombines TRBV28 with TRBJ2-5; 12 positions match TRBD2. Germline loops: CDR1 MDHEN, CDR2 SYDVKM. Trimming cost V 6 bases and J 4 bases; bases outside gene matches: 6. The CDR3 sequence is 15 residues long.

This rearrangement joins TRBV3-1 (or the pseudogene TRBV3-2) to TRBJ1-6, with D possibly matching TRBD1 (6 bases). Trimming removed 0 bases from V and 4 bases from J, with 25 bases in between. The CDR3 contains 21 residues. The germline V gene encodes CDR1 LGHDT and CDR2 YNNKEL (reference sequence). The DNA for the CDR3 is TGTGCCAGCAGCCAAGAGAGGGGGTTAACAGGCCCCCTTACTTATAATTCACCCCTCCACTTT. Protein: CASSQERGLTGPLTYNSPLHF.

The J gene is TRBJ2-7, the V gene TRBV14, with 7 bases lining up with TRBD1. The CDR3 contains 14 residues. Germline V gene lookup returns CDR1 SGHDN and CDR2 FVKESK. J lost 3 bases, V lost 4 bases, and 6 bases had no gene match. This CDR3 reads CASSPGTVLYEQYF. Here the CDR3 DNA reads TGTGCCAGCAGCCCCGGGACAGTTCTCTACGAGCAGTACTTC.

V is TRBV5-8 and J is TRBJ1-2; D is perhaps TRBD1 (6 bases). The CDR3 extends over 14 amino acids. V was cut by 6 bases and J by 3 bases, with 15 bases left in between. Germline V gives CDR1 SGHTS, CDR2 YDEGEE. This CDR3 reads CASTDSHRDYGYTF. In DNA form, the CDR3 reads TGTGCCAGCACAGACAGCCACAGGGACTATGGCTACACCTTC.

The rearrangement uses TRBV18 and TRBJ2-2; tentative D call: TRBD1 (6 bases). V shed 6 bases and J shed 5 bases, with 16 bases lying between them. The CDR3 extends over 15 amino acids. The germline gives CDR1 KGHSH, CDR2 LQKENI. The CDR3 spells CASSTGQSGTGELFF. The CDR3 DNA reads TGTGCCAGCTCCACGGGACAAAGCGGTACCGGGGAGCTGTTTTTT.

The rearrangement uses TRBV5-1 and TRBJ1-5, with 7 nucleotides matching TRBD1. The V gene end was trimmed by 4 bases and the J gene end by 6 bases; junction bases not matched to a gene: 4. The CDR3 covers 13 residues. Germline lookup yields CDR1 SGHRS and CDR2 YFSETQ. CDR3 protein: CASSPTGVQPQHF. The DNA for the CDR3 is TGCGCCAGCAGCCCAACAGGGGTTCAGCCCCAGCATTTT.

The gene calls are TRBV28 and TRBJ1-1, with 8 bases matching TRBD1. Germline V gene lookup returns CDR1 MDHEN and CDR2 SYDVKM. The CDR3 is 15 residues long. The V gene end was trimmed by 3 bases and the J gene end by 1 base; junction bases not matched to a gene: 4. CDR3 DNA: TGTGCCAGCAGTTTGAGGGGACAGGAGAACACTGAAGCTTTCTTT. Protein product: CASSLRGQENTEAFF.